The 26 T cell receptor beta chains presented below share a single source sample, sequenced in a study of T cells in Graves' hyperthyroidism and ophthalmopathy. From RNA transcripts, TCR beta CDR3 regions were amplified. TCR CDR3 underwent first-round RT-PCR with the HTBI primer set. TCRdb itself ran the multiplex PCR reads through MiXCR, one entry per CDR3 protein. The sample records 600,000 to 650,000 distinct CDR3 sequences, about 17% being singletons. Sequences were obtained from blood. The receptors here all came from a woman in her thirties with Graves' hyperthyroidism.

Many counts were recorded for this clonotype. The gene calls are TRBV20-1 and TRBJ2-2; TRBD2 might be the D (6 bases). This CDR3 is built from 16 residues. Germline values: CDR1 DFQATT, CDR2 SNEGSKA (reference sequence). V was clipped by 2 bases and J by 5 bases, with 18 bases between them. The CDR3 here is CSARTAGLGETGELFF. In DNA form, the CDR3 reads TGCAGTGCTAGAACCGCGGGACTCGGTGAGACCGGGGAGCTGTTTTTT.

This clonotype was detected a few times. The chain joins TRBV29-1 to TRBJ2-1; D unclear. V was shortened by 7 bases and J by 6 bases, with 16 bases between the two germline ends. The CDR3 has 13 residues. Germline loops: CDR1 SQVTM, CDR2 ANQGSEA. CDR3 protein: CSEEVSGANEQFF. For the CDR3, the DNA is TGCAGCGAAGAGGTATCGGGCGCCAATGAGCAGTTCTTC.

The chain carries TRBV5-6 and TRBJ2-1, with a possible D match to TRBD1 (6 bases). V was cut by 3 bases and J by 4 bases, with 8 bases left in between. This CDR3 has 13 residues. Per germline, CDR1 SGHDT and CDR2 YYEEEE. The CDR3 DNA sequence: TGTGCCAGCAGCTCCACAGGGTACAATGAGCAGTTCTTC. This translates into CASSSTGYNEQFF.

This clonotype has ten or more counts. The rearrangement links TRBV20-1 to TRBJ1-5; D is unresolved. Germline CDR1 and CDR2: DFQATT and SNEGSKA (reference sequence). The length of the CDR3 is 13 residues. V dropped 0 bases and J dropped 4 bases, with 7 bases sitting between them. CDR3 DNA sequence: TGCAGTGCTAGAGATTCGGGGAATCAGCCCCAGCATTTT. Translating it yields CSARDSGNQPQHF.

This clonotype was observed many times. The CDR3 DNA reads TGTGCCAGCAGCGTCAACAGGGCTGGCTACACCTTC. It codes for CASSVNRAGYTF. The rearrangement joins TRBV2 to TRBJ1-2; TRBD1 is a possible D gene (6 bases). The CDR3 runs 12 residues. Between the trimmed V and J ends, which lost 6 bases and 7 bases, there was a span of 12 bases. Per the germline V gene, CDR1 is SNHLY and CDR2 is FYNNEI.

V gene TRBV12-3 or TRBV12-4 combines with J gene TRBJ2-2; TRBD1 matches 9 bases. Trimming removed 2 bases from V and 8 bases from J; junction bases left unmatched: 9. This CDR3 region has 16 residues. The CDR3 is CASSLRQGVITGELFF. The CDR3 DNA reads as TGTGCCAGCAGTTTAAGACAGGGGGTAATTACTGGGGAGCTGTTTTTT.

The gene calls are TRBV2 and TRBJ1-5, with 9 bases identical to TRBD1. Germline values: CDR1 SNHLY, CDR2 FYNNEI. The V gene end was trimmed by 5 bases and the J gene end by 3 bases; junction bases not matched to a gene: 11. The CDR3 is made up of 17 amino acids. This CDR3 is CASSSTALQGANQPQHF. DNA for the CDR3: TGTGCCAGCAGTTCAACGGCTTTACAGGGGGCCAATCAGCCCCAGCATTTT. Full variable domain (remainder filled in from reference TRBV2 and TRBJ1-5): EPEVTQTPSHQVTQMGQEVILRCVPISNHLYFYWYRQILGQKVEFLVSFYNNEISEKSEIFDDQFSVERPDGSNFTLKIRSTKLEDSAMYFCASSSTALQGANQPQHFGDGTRLSIL.

Many counts were recorded for this clonotype. The CDR3 loop is CASSTDRSSRSSFF. The CDR3 DNA follows: TGTGCCAGCAGCACGGACAGATCTAGCCGAAGTTCGTTCTTC. The chain joins TRBV7-2 to TRBJ2-1, with D maybe TRBD1 (6 bases). Germline CDR1 SGHTA, CDR2 FQGNSA. The CDR3 is 14 residues long. Trimming took off 5 bases at V and 15 bases at J, with 23 bases between the two ends.

This clonotype showed up many times. The J gene is TRBJ1-1, the V gene TRBV2, with D perhaps TRBD1 (5 bases). The ends were cut back, 1 base at V and 4 bases at J, with 7 bases in the middle. The CDR3 contains 13 residues. The germline gives CDR1 SNHLY, CDR2 FYNNEI. The CDR3 DNA follows: TGTGCCAGCAGTGAAGGAAGGGGCACTGAAGCTTTCTTT. Encoded protein: CASSEGRGTEAFF. The entire variable domain, with the rest obtained from reference TRBV2 and TRBJ1-1, is as follows: EPEVTQTPSHQVTQMGQEVILRCVPISNHLYFYWYRQILGQKVEFLVSFYNNEISEKSEIFDDQFSVERPDGSNFTLKIRSTKLEDSAMYFCASSEGRGTEAFFGQGTRLTVV.

This clonotype has more than one count but fewer than ten. The chain uses TRBV6-2 or TRBV6-3 and TRBJ2-3; D is perhaps TRBD2 (5 bases). Germline CDR1 is MNHEY and CDR2 is SVGEGT. V was pared by 8 bases and J by 5 bases, with 11 bases between. CDR3 length equals 12 residues. CDR3 sequence reads: CASGDYKDTQYF. Here the CDR3 DNA reads TGTGCCAGCGGAGACTACAAAGATACGCAGTATTTT.

The chain joins TRBV5-1 to TRBJ1-4, with a weak D call TRBD1 (6 bases). This CDR3 contains 16 residues. V lost 0 bases to trimming and J lost 6 bases, with 15 bases between them. CDR1 is SGHRS, CDR2 YFSETQ, per germline. In DNA form, the CDR3 reads TGCGCCAGCAGCTTGGGGACGACAGGAGGAGATGAAAAACTGTTTTTT. Its protein product is CASSLGTTGGDEKLFF. Full variable domain (missing parts from reference TRBV5-1 and TRBJ1-4): KAGVTQTPRYLIKTRGQQVTLSCSPISGHRSVSWYQQTPGQGLQFLFEYFSETQRNKGNFPGRFSGRQFSNSRSEMNVSTLELGDSALYLCASSLGTTGGDEKLFFGSGTQLSVL.

The J gene is TRBJ2-7, the V gene TRBV30; 13 bases line up with TRBD2. V trimming: 4 bases; J trimming: 6 bases; junction bases outside the gene matches: 9. Germline V CDR1 and CDR2: GTSNPN, SVGIG (reference sequence). This CDR3 region has 15 residues. The CDR3 loop is CAWNYNGLAGAEQYF. As DNA, the CDR3 is TGTGCCTGGAACTACAACGGACTAGCGGGAGCCGAGCAGTACTTC.

V usage is TRBV19 and J usage is TRBJ1-2, with 7 nucleotides matching TRBD1. Unmatched junction bases numbered 9, after V lost 8 bases and J lost 3 bases. The CDR3 runs 14 residues. In germline, CDR1 is LNHDA, CDR2 SQIVND (reference sequence). CDR3 residues: CASQRQGQDYGYTF. CDR3 bases: TGTGCCAGTCAAAGACAGGGACAAGACTATGGCTACACCTTC.

Only a few counts were recorded for this clonotype. The chain couples TRBV11-1 to TRBJ2-3; D is ambiguous. CDR3 length: 12 residues. Germline values: CDR1 SGHAT, CDR2 FQDESV (reference sequence). Trimming stripped 5 bases from V and 4 bases from J, with 7 bases between. The CDR3 protein is CASSPDSDTQYF. The DNA of the CDR3 is TGTGCCAGCAGCCCTGACTCAGATACGCAGTATTTT.

The rearrangement links TRBV27 to TRBJ2-5; D not certain. V lost 1 base, J lost 4 bases, and 7 bases lay in between. The CDR3 contains 13 residues. Germline V lookup: CDR1 MNHEY, CDR2 SMNVEV (reference sequence). The DNA of the CDR3 is TGTGCCAGCAGTTTATACTATGGAGAGACCCAGTACTTC. This codes for CASSLYYGETQYF.

This clonotype was seen repeatedly, ten times or more. This chain joins TRBV6-5 and TRBJ2-5; D is possibly TRBD2 (6 bases). V shed 1 base and J shed 5 bases, with 11 bases lying between them. Germline V lookup: CDR1 MNHEY, CDR2 SVGAGI. This CDR3 spans 14 amino acids. The CDR3 protein is CASSYLEGGETQYF. CDR3 sequence (DNA): TGTGCCAGCAGTTACTTGGAGGGCGGCGAGACCCAGTACTTC.

This rearrangement joins TRBV11-2 to TRBJ1-1; D is unresolved. This CDR3 is 13 amino acids long. Germline V gene sequence: CDR1 SGHAT, CDR2 FQNNGV. Trimming left V 3 bases short and J 5 bases short, with 10 bases between. CDR3: CASSFPRLTEAFF. The CDR3 bases are TGTGCCAGCAGCTTCCCGAGACTGACTGAAGCTTTCTTT.

The chain recombines TRBV29-1 with TRBJ1-2, with D possibly TRBD1 on 5 matching bases. The CDR3 spans 13 residues. V was trimmed by 3 bases and J by 4 bases, leaving 12 bases between them. CDR1 and CDR2 from the germline V gene are SQVTM and ANQGSEA. Here the CDR3 reads CSVDRATSYGYTF. In DNA, the CDR3 is TGCAGCGTTGACAGGGCAACTTCCTATGGCTACACCTTC.

This clonotype was counted a few times. The chain is built from TRBV5-1 and TRBJ2-3, with a tentative D call TRBD2 (5 bases). The CDR3 extends over 16 amino acids. V was cut by 7 bases and J by 0 bases, with 18 bases left in between. CDR1 is SGHRS, CDR2 YFSETQ, per germline. The DNA for the CDR3 is TGCGCCAGCGGTATCTCCCTAGGGAGTAGCACAGATACGCAGTATTTT. As protein: CASGISLGSSTDTQYF.

This clonotype was observed many times. The rearrangement uses TRBV12-3 or TRBV12-4 and TRBJ1-1; no definite D call. This CDR3 spans 14 amino acids. V lost 3 bases and J lost 1, with 9 bases in between. The CDR3 here is CASSLTRTNTEAFF. The DNA for the CDR3 is TGTGCCAGCAGTTTGACCAGAACGAACACTGAAGCTTTCTTT.

The J gene is TRBJ1-2, the V gene TRBV28; 9 bases map to TRBD1. Germline V lookup: CDR1 MDHEN, CDR2 SYDVKM. The CDR3 sequence is 17 residues long. Trimming took 10 bases from V and 1 from J; bases not matched to a gene: 16. The CDR3 region has the DNA TGTGCCAACATGTCGCCGGGACAGGGCCGTCATAACTATGGCTACACCTTC. Translating gives CANMSPGQGRHNYGYTF.

The gene calls are TRBV4-1 and TRBJ1-5; TRBD1 might be the D (6 bases). The CDR3 runs 15 residues. Trimming took off 0 bases at V and 5 bases at J, with 11 bases between the two ends. Germline V gives CDR1 MGHRA, CDR2 YSYEKL. CDR3 bases: TGCGCCAGCAGCCAAGATTTTCAGGGGTATCAGCCCCAGCATTTT. Its translation is CASSQDFQGYQPQHF.

This clonotype was observed at least ten times. The gene calls are TRBV18 and TRBJ2-7, with D possibly matching TRBD2 (6 bases). V was trimmed by 3 bases and J by 2 bases, leaving 11 bases between them. This CDR3 region has 14 residues. CDR1 is KGHSH, CDR2 LQKENI, per germline. CDR3 residues: CASSPGLATYEQYF. As DNA, the CDR3 is TGTGCCAGCTCACCGGGGCTAGCGACCTACGAGCAGTACTTC.

This clonotype was found many times. The V call is TRBV11-2, the J call TRBJ2-1; the D is unclear. This CDR3 is built from 16 residues. The V and J ends lost 0 bases and 5 bases respectively, with 14 bases between them. The germline gives CDR1 SGHAT, CDR2 FQNNGV. The CDR3 DNA reads as TGTGCCAGCAGCTTAGATGTCGGAGTACAAAACAATGAGCAGTTCTTC. Its protein is CASSLDVGVQNNEQFF. The full variable domain, its missing parts supplied by reference TRBV11-2 and TRBJ2-1, is EAGVAQSPRYKIIEKRQSVAFWCNPISGHATLYWYQQILGQGPKLLIQFQNNGVVDDSQLPKDRFSAERLKGVDSTLKIQPAKLEDSAVYLCASSLDVGVQNNEQFFGPGTRLTVL.

CDR3 sequence: CASSPPSGVYEQYF. In DNA, the CDR3 is TGCGCCAGCAGCCCGCCCTCCGGGGTCTACGAGCAGTACTTC. The genes are TRBV4-1 and TRBJ2-7; tentative D call: TRBD2 (5 bases). The length of the CDR3 is 14 residues. Germline V gene data show CDR1 as MGHRA and CDR2 as YSYEKL. Trimming took off 4 bases at V and 3 bases at J, with 13 bases between the two ends.

The chain couples TRBV20-1 to TRBJ2-7, with 7 bases matching TRBD1. This CDR3 region has 13 residues. CDR1 is DFQATT and CDR2 is SNEGSKA in the germline V gene (reference sequence). The junction had 7 bases not matched to a gene; V was cut back by 5 bases and J by 3 bases. CDR3 coding DNA: TGCAGTGCTGCAGACAGGGTGAACTACGAGCAGTACTTC. This codes for CSAADRVNYEQYF.